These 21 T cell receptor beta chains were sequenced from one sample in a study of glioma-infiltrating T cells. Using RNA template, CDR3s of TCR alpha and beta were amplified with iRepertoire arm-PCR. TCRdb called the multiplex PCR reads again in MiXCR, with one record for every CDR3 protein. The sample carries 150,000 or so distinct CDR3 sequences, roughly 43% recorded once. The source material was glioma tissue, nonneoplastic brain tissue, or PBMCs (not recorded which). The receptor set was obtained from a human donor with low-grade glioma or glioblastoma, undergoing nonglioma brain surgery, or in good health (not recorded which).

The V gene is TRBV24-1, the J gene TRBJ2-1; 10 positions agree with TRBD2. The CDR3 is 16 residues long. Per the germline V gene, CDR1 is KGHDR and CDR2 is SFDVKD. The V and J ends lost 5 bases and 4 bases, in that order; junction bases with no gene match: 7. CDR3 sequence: CATSATSGTVYNEQFF. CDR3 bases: TGTGCCACCAGTGCCACTAGCGGGACCGTTTACAATGAGCAGTTCTTC.

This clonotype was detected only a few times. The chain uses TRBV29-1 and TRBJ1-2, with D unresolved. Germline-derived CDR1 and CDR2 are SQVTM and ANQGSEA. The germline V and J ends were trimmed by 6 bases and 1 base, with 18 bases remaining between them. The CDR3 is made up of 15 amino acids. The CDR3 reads CSVAGPTGFNYGYTF. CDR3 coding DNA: TGCAGCGTCGCCGGACCCACGGGATTTAACTATGGCTACACCTTC.

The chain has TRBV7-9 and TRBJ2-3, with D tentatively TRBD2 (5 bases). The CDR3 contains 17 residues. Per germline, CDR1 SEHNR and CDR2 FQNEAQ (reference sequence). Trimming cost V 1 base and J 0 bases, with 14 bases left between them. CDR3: CASSLGLALTSTDTQYF. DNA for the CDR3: TGTGCCAGCAGCTTAGGGCTAGCCCTAACTAGCACAGATACGCAGTATTTT.

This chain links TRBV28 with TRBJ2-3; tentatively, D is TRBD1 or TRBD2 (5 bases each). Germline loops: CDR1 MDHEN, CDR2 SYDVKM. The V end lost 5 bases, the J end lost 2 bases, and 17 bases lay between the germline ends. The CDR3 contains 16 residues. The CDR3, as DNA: TGTGCCAGCAGTCCGTATGGGGGTTATTCCACAGATACGCAGTATTTT. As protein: CASSPYGGYSTDTQYF. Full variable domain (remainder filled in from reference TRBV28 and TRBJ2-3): DVKVTQSSRYLVKRTGEKVFLECVQDMDHENMFWYRQDPGLGLRLIYFSYDVKMKEKGDIPEGYSVSREKKERFSLILESASTNQTSMYLCASSPYGGYSTDTQYFGPGTRLTVL.

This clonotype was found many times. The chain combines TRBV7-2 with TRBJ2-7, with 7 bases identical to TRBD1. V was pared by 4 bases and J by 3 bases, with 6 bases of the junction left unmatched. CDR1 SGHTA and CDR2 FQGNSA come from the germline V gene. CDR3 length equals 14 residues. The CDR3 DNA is TGTGCCAGCAGCTCTAGACAGGGAGACTACGAGCAGTACTTC. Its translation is CASSSRQGDYEQYF. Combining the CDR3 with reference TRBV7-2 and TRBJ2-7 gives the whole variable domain GAGVSQSPSNKVTEKGKDVELRCDPISGHTALYWYRQSLGQGLEFLIYFQGNSAPDKSGLPSDRFSAERTGGSVSTLTIQRTQQEDSAVYLCASSSRQGDYEQYFGPGTRLTVT.

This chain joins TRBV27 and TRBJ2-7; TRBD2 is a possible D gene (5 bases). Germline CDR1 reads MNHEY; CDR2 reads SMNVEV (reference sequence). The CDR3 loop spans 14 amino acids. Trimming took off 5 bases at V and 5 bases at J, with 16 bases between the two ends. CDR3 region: CASSKAGRLNEQYF. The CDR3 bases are TGTGCCAGCAGTAAGGCGGGCAGATTAAACGAGCAGTACTTC.

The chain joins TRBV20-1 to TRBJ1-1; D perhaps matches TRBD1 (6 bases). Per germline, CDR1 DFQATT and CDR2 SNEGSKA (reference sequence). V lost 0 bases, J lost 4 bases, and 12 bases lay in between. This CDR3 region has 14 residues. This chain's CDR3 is CSARDSRGPTEAFF. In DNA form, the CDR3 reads TGCAGTGCTAGAGATAGCAGGGGACCCACTGAAGCTTTCTTT.

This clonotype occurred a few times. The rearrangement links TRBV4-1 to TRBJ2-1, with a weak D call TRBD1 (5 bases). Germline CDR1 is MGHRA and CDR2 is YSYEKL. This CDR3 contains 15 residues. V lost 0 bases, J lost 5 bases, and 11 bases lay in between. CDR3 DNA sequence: TGCGCCAGCAGCCAAGATGGGGCGCACAACAATGAGCAGTTCTTC. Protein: CASSQDGAHNNEQFF.

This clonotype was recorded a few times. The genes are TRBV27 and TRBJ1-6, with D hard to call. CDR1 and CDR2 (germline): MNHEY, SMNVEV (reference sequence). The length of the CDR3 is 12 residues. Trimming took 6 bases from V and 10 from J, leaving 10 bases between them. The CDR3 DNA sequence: TGTGCCAGCAGGGATAGAGAGTCACCCCTCCACTTT. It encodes CASRDRESPLHF.

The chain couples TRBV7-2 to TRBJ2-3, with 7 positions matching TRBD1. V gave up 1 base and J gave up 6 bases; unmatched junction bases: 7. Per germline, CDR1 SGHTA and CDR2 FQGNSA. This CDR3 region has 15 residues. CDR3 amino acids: CASSLVRGLVDTQYF. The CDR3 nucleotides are TGTGCCAGCAGCTTAGTTAGGGGGCTAGTGGATACGCAGTATTTT. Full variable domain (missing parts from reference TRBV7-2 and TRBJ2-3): GAGVSQSPSNKVTEKGKDVELRCDPISGHTALYWYRQSLGQGLEFLIYFQGNSAPDKSGLPSDRFSAERTGGSVSTLTIQRTQQEDSAVYLCASSLVRGLVDTQYFGPGTRLTVL.

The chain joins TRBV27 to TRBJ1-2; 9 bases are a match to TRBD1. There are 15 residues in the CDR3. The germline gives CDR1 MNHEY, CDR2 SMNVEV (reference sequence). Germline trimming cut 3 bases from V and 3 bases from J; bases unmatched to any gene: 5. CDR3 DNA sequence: TGTGCCAGCAGTTTGATCGGGGACAGGGACTATGGCTACACCTTC. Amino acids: CASSLIGDRDYGYTF.

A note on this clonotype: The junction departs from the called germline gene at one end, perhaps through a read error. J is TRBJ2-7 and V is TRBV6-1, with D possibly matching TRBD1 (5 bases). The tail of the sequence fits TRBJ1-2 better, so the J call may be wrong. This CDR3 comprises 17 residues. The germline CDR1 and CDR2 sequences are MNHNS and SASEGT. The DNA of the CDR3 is TGTGCCAGCAGTCCCCTAAAGGGCCAGACAGCTAAGTATGGCTACACCTTC. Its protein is CASSPLKGQTAKYGYTF.

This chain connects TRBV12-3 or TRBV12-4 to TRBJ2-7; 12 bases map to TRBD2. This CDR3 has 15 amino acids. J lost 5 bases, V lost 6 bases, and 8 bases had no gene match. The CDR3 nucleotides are TGTGCCAGCAGGCTGACTAGCGGGAGCTTGAACGAGCAGTACTTC. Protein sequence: CASRLTSGSLNEQYF.

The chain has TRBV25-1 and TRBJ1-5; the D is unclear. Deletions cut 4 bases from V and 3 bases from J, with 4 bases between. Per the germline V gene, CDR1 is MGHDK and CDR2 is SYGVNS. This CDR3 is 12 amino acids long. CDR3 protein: CASSVDNQPQHF. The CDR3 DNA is TGTGCCAGCAGTGTAGACAATCAGCCCCAGCATTTT.

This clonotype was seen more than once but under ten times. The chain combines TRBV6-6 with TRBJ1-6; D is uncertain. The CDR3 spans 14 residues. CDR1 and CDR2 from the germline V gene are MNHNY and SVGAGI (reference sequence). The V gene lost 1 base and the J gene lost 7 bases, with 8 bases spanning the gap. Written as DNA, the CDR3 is TGTGCCAGCAGTTACTGGATCGAAAATTCACCCCTCCACTTT. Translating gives CASSYWIENSPLHF.

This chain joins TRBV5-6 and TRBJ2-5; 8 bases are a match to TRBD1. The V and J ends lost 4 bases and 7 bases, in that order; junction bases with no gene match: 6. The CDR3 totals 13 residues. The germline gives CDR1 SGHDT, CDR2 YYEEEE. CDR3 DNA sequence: TGTGCCAGCAGCGGGGGACAGGTTTCGACCCAGTACTTC. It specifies CASSGGQVSTQYF.

CDR3 nucleotide sequence: TGCGCCAGCAGCCAAGATATGGGGGAGACCCAGTACTTC. This codes for CASSQDMGETQYF. This chain uses TRBV4-3 with TRBJ2-5, with unresolved D. The V end lost 0 bases, the J end lost 5 bases, and 7 bases lay between the germline ends. The CDR3 consists of 13 residues. Germline values: CDR1 LGHNA, CDR2 YSLEER.

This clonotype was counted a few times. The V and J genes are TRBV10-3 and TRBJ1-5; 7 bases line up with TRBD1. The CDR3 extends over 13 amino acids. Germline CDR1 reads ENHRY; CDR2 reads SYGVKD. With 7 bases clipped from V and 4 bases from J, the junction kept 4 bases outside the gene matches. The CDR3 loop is CAINQGENQPQHF. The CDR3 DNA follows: TGTGCCATCAACCAGGGGGAAAATCAGCCCCAGCATTTT.

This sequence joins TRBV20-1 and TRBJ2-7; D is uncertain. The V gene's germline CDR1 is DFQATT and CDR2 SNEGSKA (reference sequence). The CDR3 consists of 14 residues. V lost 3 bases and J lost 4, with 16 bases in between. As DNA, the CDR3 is TGCAGTGCTAGCCGGGTCCAAAAGATATACGAGCAGTACTTC. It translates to CSASRVQKIYEQYF.

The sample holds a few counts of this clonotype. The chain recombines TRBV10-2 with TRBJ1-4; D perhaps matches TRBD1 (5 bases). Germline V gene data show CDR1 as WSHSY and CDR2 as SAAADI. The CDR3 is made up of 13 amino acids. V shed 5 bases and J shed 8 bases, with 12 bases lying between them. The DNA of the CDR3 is TGCGCCAGCAGTCCCGGGGGAGGAGAAAAACTGTTTTTT. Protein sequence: CASSPGGGEKLFF.

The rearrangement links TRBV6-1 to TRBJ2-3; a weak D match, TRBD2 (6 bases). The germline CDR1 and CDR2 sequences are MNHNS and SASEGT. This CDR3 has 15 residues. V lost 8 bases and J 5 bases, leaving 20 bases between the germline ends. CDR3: CASGRRRALGDTQYF. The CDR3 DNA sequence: TGTGCCAGCGGCCGTAGGAGGGCCTTGGGAGATACGCAGTATTTT.